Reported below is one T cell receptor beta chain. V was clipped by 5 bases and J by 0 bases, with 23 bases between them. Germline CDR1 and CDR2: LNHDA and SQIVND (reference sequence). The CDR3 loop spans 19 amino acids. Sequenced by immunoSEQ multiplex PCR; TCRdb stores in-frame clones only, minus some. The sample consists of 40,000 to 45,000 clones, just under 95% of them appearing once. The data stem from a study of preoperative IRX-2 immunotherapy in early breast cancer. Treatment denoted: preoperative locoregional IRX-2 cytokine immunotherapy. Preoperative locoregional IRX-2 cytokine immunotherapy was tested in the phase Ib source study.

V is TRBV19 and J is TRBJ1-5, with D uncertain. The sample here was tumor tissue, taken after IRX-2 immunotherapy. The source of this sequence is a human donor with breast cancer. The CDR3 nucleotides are TGTGCCAGTAGTCTCCGGGGAGGCCCATTCACTTATAGCAATCAGCCCCAGCATTTT. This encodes CASSLRGGPFTYSNQPQHF.